The rows below give T cell receptor beta chains drawn from one sample of a study of identical twins. Using its own MiXCR run on the 5' RACE reads, TCRdb lists one record per CDR3 protein. The profile shows around 960,000 distinct CDR3 sequences, more than 9% of them singletons. A further study also used this sample, focusing on yellow fever vaccine responses in identical twins.

The sample was PBMCs. The origin of the receptors is a woman younger than 30 in good health. Both conserved end residues are trimmed from each CDR3. The order of the fields is CDR3 protein, V gene, J gene.

ASSLEGTAVWDGYT	TRBV5-1	TRBJ1-2
ASSGTTGNTIY	TRBV9	TRBJ1-3
SARDKDIYTDTQY	TRBV20-1	TRBJ2-3
ASSLELQGTEAF	TRBV5-1	TRBJ1-1
ASSRRGGVNTEAF	TRBV3-1	TRBJ1-1
ASSLGDRGLTEQF	TRBV5-1	TRBJ2-1
ASGGQEINEKLF	TRBV6-6	TRBJ1-4
ASSPGLAVNTGELF	TRBV7-6	TRBJ2-2
ASSDHYNYNEQF	TRBV6-4	TRBJ2-1
ASSYSDTPNEQF	TRBV6-7	TRBJ2-1
ASSQLAGVPNEQF	TRBV11-2	TRBJ2-1
ATSDFWDTQY	TRBV24-1	TRBJ2-3
ASSLDRGDEKLF	TRBV12-3/TRBV12-4	TRBJ1-4
ASLDRVGEQF	TRBV12-3/TRBV12-4	TRBJ2-1
ASSPGGNKETQY	TRBV5-1	TRBJ2-5
ASSLGQGDEQY	TRBV11-2	TRBJ2-7
SARDPSGASYNEQF	TRBV20-1	TRBJ2-1
ATSSIVRGPEAF	TRBV15	TRBJ1-1
ASSAQDRGLWGYT	TRBV6-1	TRBJ1-2
AIRTPGENTEAF	TRBV10-3	TRBJ1-1
ASSLSGKTAF	TRBV12-3/TRBV12-4	TRBJ1-1
ASSPLPGQGLFGGYT	TRBV19	TRBJ1-2
SVVTRFPNTEAF	TRBV29-1	TRBJ1-1
ASSVAVGQGTEAF	TRBV9	TRBJ1-1
ASSQPAFDRVLSPLH	TRBV4-1	TRBJ1-6
ASSPSFAFSTGTNEKLF	TRBV27	TRBJ1-4